The T cell receptor (beta chain) under discussion was sequenced for a study of radiotherapy plus CTLA-4 blockade in lung cancer. The overall study: Disease control was present in more than 30% of patients, and objective responses in more than 15%. Overall study results and limits: In blood, TCR clones derived from the tumor expanded after radiotherapy plus ipilimumab.

Generated by immunoSEQ multiplex PCR, the TCRdb table keeps only in-frame clones and is missing some. The sample holds fewer than 55,000 clones; roughly 84% are singletons and the top ten take roughly a quarter. Germline V gene sequence: CDR1 SNHLY, CDR2 FYNNEI. Trimming cost V 4 bases and J 0 bases, with 10 bases left between them. This CDR3 is 15 amino acids long. For this clone: Its specificity is not known.

CTLA-4 blockade with ipilimumab, together with focal radiation, was given to patients with chemo-refractory metastatic non-small-cell lung cancer. J is TRBJ1-5 and V is TRBV2; no clear D. This material consisted of peripheral blood, taken from a patient treated with radiotherapy plus ipilimumab. The sequence was collected from a human donor with non-small cell lung cancer whose response to radiotherapy plus ipilimumab could not be evaluated. This chain's CDR3 is CASSVTGSSNQPQHF. The CDR3 DNA follows: TGTGCCAGCAGTGTAACGGGTAGTAGCAATCAGCCCCAGCATTTT.